The rows below give T cell receptor beta chains drawn from one sample of a study of cytomegalovirus exposure and HLA in healthy donors. Libraries were prepared by immunoSEQ multiplex PCR; TCRdb keeps only in-frame clonotypes and omits some of them. The sample includes about 84,000 clones, more than 75% of them seen just once. The source material was PBMCs. The receptors were sampled from a man younger than 40 in good health and CMV-seronegative. CDR3s include the opening cysteine and the closing phenylalanine or tryptophan. Fields, in order: CDR3 protein, CDR3 DNA, J gene, D gene, CDR3 length, V gene, clone size. D genes are given only for firm matches. Clone sizes are given selectively: once, few, many, or a class where the clone is expanded.

CASSPDRPPLHF	TGTGCCAGCTCACCAGACAGGCCCCCCCTCCACTTT	TRBJ1-6	NA	12	TRBV18	NA
CASSLKHSGNTIYF	TGTGCCAGCAGCCTTAAACACTCTGGAAACACCATATATTTT	TRBJ1-3	NA	14	TRBV28	NA
CASSASRDRGGSEKLFF	TGTGCCAGCAGTGCTTCCCGGGACAGGGGAGGAAGTGAAAAACTGTTTTTT	TRBJ1-4	TRBD1	17	TRBV6-1	once
CASSQVWRGAYNEQFF	TGCGCCAGCAGCCAAGTGTGGCGGGGGGCCTACAATGAGCAGTTCTTC	TRBJ2-1	TRBD2	16	TRBV4-1	NA
CASSLLTGASNQPQHF	TGTGCCAGCAGCTTACTTACCGGAGCTAGCAATCAGCCCCAGCATTTT	TRBJ1-5	NA	16	TRBV7-8	NA
CAWSVHNSGGYTF	TGTGCCTGGAGTGTACACAACTCAGGAGGCTACACCTTC	TRBJ1-2	NA	13	TRBV30	NA
CASSLAVGQSSYNEQFF	TGCGCCAGCAGCTTGGCCGTTGGACAATCCTCCTACAATGAGCAGTTCTTC	TRBJ2-1	NA	17	TRBV5-1	NA
CASSFGTAYEQYF	TGTGCCAGCAGTTTTGGGACAGCCTACGAGCAGTACTTC	TRBJ2-7	TRBD1	13	TRBV27	NA
CSVETSGETYNEQFF	TGCAGCGTTGAAACTAGCGGGGAGACTTACAATGAGCAGTTCTTC	TRBJ2-1	TRBD2	15	TRBV29-1	few
CASSLRQGGLNTEAFF	TGCGCCAGCAGCCTCCGACAGGGGGGATTGAACACTGAAGCTTTCTTT	TRBJ1-1	TRBD1	16	TRBV4-1	NA
CASSRETNTEAFF	TGTGCCAGCAGCCGCGAGACAAACACTGAAGCTTTCTTT	TRBJ1-1	NA	13	TRBV7-9	NA
CASSLSRRGTDTQYF	TGTGCCAGCAGTTTAAGTAGGAGAGGCACAGATACGCAGTATTTT	TRBJ2-3	NA	15	TRBV27	NA
CASSKRTGFLKCTDTQYF	TGTGCCAGCAGCAAGAGGACAGGCTTTTTGAAATGCACAGATACGCAGTATTTT	TRBJ2-3	NA	18	TRBV21-1	NA
CASSEARAGGYEQYF	TGTGCCAGCAGTGAAGCTCGAGCGGGGGGCTACGAGCAGTACTTC	TRBJ2-7	TRBD2	15	TRBV2	NA
CASSTRAGLGDQFF	TGTGCCAGCAGCACGAGGGCGGGACTAGGAGACCAGTTCTTC	TRBJ2-1	TRBD2	14	TRBV9	NA
CASLEIGTANTGELFF	TGCGCCAGCCTCGAGATTGGGACAGCGAACACCGGGGAGCTGTTTTTT	TRBJ2-2	TRBD1	16	TRBV5-1	few
CASSPSHGLEQYF	TGTGCCAGTAGTCCGTCACACGGACTCGAGCAGTACTTC	TRBJ2-7	NA	13	TRBV19	few